The T cell receptor beta chain under discussion was sequenced for a study of T cells after posttransplantation cyclophosphamide. Comments on this clone: One end of the junction varies from germline; a read error may be responsible.

The table came from immunoSEQ multiplex PCR; TCRdb's copy has only in-frame clones and leaves some out. The table includes about 22,000 clones, 97% detected once. This CDR3 is 15 amino acids long. The germline CDR1 and CDR2 sequences are MNHEY and SVGAGI. Cells defined as naive were viable CD3+CD4+ or CD3+CD8+ and CCR7+CD45RA+CD45RO-CD95-CD27+CD28+. Sequenced sample: naive CD4+ T cells sorted from PBMCs. The chain carries TRBV6-5 and TRBJ2-5, with 7 bases fitting TRBD1. The end of the DNA aligns better with TRBJ2-7, so the J call may be wrong. This clonotype was sampled from a man between 45 and 60 years old in good health, CMV-negative, and a related stem cell transplant donor. In DNA form, the CDR3 reads TGTGCCAGCACTTACTTGACAGGGAACTTGGGCGAGCAGTACTTC. Protein: CASTYLTGNLGEQYF.